Listed below are T cell receptor beta chains from one sample, sequenced in a study of blood T cells in healthy people across ages. Each CDR3 protein gets one entry after TCRdb re-called the 5' RACE reads with MiXCR. The table records 1 million or so distinct CDR3 sequences, 40% to 55% of them present only once. The sample taken for sequencing was blood. The receptors here all came from a woman in her sixties or seventies in good health. Each CDR3 is given with its conserved first and last residue. D genes are given only for firm matches. A row's size may be missing; if present it is once, few, many or a size class.

v_call	cdr3_length	j_call	d_call	clone_size	cdr3_aa	cdr3_nt
TRBV2	12	TRBJ2-6	-	few	CASRSDGNVLTF	TGTGCCAGTCGCTCGGACGGGAACGTCCTGACTTTC
TRBV28	15	TRBJ1-4	TRBD1	-	CASSPDRGPDEKLFF	TGTGCCAGCAGTCCCGATAGGGGGCCGGATGAAAAACTGTTTTTT
TRBV7-9	16	TRBJ2-3	TRBD2	few	CASSPQLAGGTDTQYF	TGTGCCAGCAGCCCACAACTAGCGGGAGGAACAGATACGCAGTATTTT
TRBV10-3	17	TRBJ1-1	TRBD1	-	CAISESRAGGAWTETFF	TGTGCCATCAGTGAGTCGAGGGCAGGGGGCGCGTGGACTGAAACTTTCTTT
TRBV5-1	14	TRBJ2-7	TRBD1	-	CASSLKDRGSEQYF	TGCGCCAGCAGCTTGAAGGACAGGGGATCCGAGCAGTACTTC
TRBV20-1	12	TRBJ1-1	TRBD1	-	CSVRVRQGSAFF	TGCAGTGTTAGAGTACGACAGGGTTCAGCTTTCTTT
TRBV6-5	15	TRBJ2-4	-	-	CASSPDSLAKNIQYF	TGTGCCAGCAGTCCTGACAGCCTAGCCAAAAACATTCAGTACTTC
TRBV12-3/TRBV12-4	14	TRBJ2-1	-	once	CASTNGGGAYEQFF	TGTGCCAGCACCAATGGGGGGGGCGCGTATGAGCAGTTCTTC
TRBV27	13	TRBJ1-2	-	-	CASSFSGGYGYTF	TGTGCCAGCAGTTTCTCGGGCGGCTATGGCTACACCTTC
TRBV2	12	TRBJ2-7	-	few	CASRGRYYEQYF	TGTGCCAGCAGGGGACGGTACTACGAGCAGTACTTC
TRBV15	19	TRBJ2-1	TRBD2	-	CATSRDLGTSGPSYNEQFF	TGTGCCACCAGCAGAGATTTAGGGACTAGCGGACCCTCCTACAATGAGCAGTTCTTC
TRBV21-1	18	TRBJ2-1	-	-	CASSKAPGQTLSYNEQFF	TGTGCCAGCAGCAAAGCCCCGGGACAGACATTATCCTACAATGAGCAGTTCTTC
TRBV27	18	TRBJ2-1	-	-	CASSLSHPRESSYNEQFF	TGTGCCAGCAGTTTAAGCCACCCCAGGGAAAGCTCCTACAATGAGCAGTTCTTC
TRBV5-6	14	TRBJ2-1	TRBD2	-	CASIPGLAYNEQFF	TGTGCCAGCATCCCGGGACTAGCCTACAATGAGCAGTTCTTC
TRBV20-1	15	TRBJ1-1	-	few	CSARDSGRPDTEAFF	TGCAGTGCTAGAGACTCGGGGCGGCCGGACACTGAAGCTTTCTTT
TRBV12-3/TRBV12-4	12	TRBJ2-7	TRBD2	-	CASSPGAGGQYF	TGTGCCAGCAGCCCCGGGGCGGGAGGGCAGTACTTC
TRBV28	12	TRBJ2-5	-	-	CASSGAGETQYF	TGTGCCAGCAGTGGGGCCGGGGAGACCCAGTACTTC
TRBV9	15	TRBJ2-1	TRBD2	few	CASSETSGRGGEQFF	TGTGCCAGCAGCGAGACTAGCGGGAGAGGAGGTGAGCAGTTCTTC
TRBV10-1	17	TRBJ1-1	-	-	CASSIRGRSRVNTEAFF	TGCGCCAGCAGTATTAGAGGAAGGAGCAGGGTGAACACTGAAGCTTTCTTT
TRBV12-3/TRBV12-4	12	TRBJ2-1	-	-	CASKGSRNEQFF	TGTGCCAGCAAGGGTTCGAGGAATGAGCAGTTCTTC
TRBV29-1	13	TRBJ2-1	-	-	CSVRGVSYNEQFF	TGCAGCGTTCGAGGGGTCTCCTACAATGAGCAGTTCTTC
TRBV20-1	12	TRBJ2-3	-	few	CSARGGADTQYF	TGCAGTGCTAGAGGGGGAGCAGATACGCAGTATTTT
TRBV5-1	16	TRBJ2-3	TRBD2	few	CASSFGLAASTDTQYF	TGCGCCAGCAGCTTTGGGCTAGCGGCTAGCACAGATACGCAGTATTTT
TRBV3-1	21	TRBJ2-1	TRBD2	-	CASSPYYLAGGVSRSYNEQFF	TGTGCCAGCAGTCCCTATTACCTAGCGGGAGGGGTTAGTCGTTCCTACAATGAGCAGTTCTTC
TRBV4-1	13	TRBJ2-1	-	-	CASSQAIGSEQFF	TGCGCCAGCAGCCAAGCAATAGGGTCCGAGCAGTTCTTC
TRBV20-1	14	TRBJ2-5	-	once	CSARDRMAGETQYF	TGCAGTGCTAGAGATCGTATGGCGGGAGAGACCCAGTACTTC